This TCR beta chain derives from a study of beta chain features in type 1 diabetes. For the study at large: Healthy donors, compared against patients, showed similar age, gender and cell yields. Findings and limits, study-wide: Significant though moderate, a shortening of TCRB CDR3s appeared in all four CD4+ subsets of Type 1 diabetes patients. Possible PCR preference for shorter templates applied equally to patients and controls. Among patients, naive, central memory and Treg TCRB repertoires appeared more similar than among healthy donors.

For this clone: What it recognizes is unknown.

The sequenced template was cDNA made from the entire isolated RNA. Method: immunoSEQ multiplex PCR; TCRdb's copy keeps in-frame clones and lacks some. The table records 130,000 to 150,000 clones, about 9.4% of them present only once. There are 16 residues in the CDR3. The J segment lost 1 base and the V segment lost 3 bases, leaving 5 bases of the junction unmatched. Germline values: CDR1 LNHDA, CDR2 SQIVND (reference sequence). The receptor was derived from a man aged 18-30 years in good health. The chain uses TRBV19 and TRBJ2-3, with 9 bases lining up with TRBD2. Source material: naive CD4+ T cells from blood. The CDR3 bases are TGTGCCAGTAGTATGGTTAGCGGGGGTGGCACAGATACGCAGTATTTT. Translation gives CASSMVSGGGTDTQYF. The complete variable domain, with remaining parts taken from reference TRBV19 and TRBJ2-3, reads DGGITQSPKYLFRKEGQNVTLSCEQNLNHDAMYWYRQDPGQGLRLIYYSQIVNDFQKGDIAEGYSVSREKKESFPLTVTSAQKNPTAFYLCASSMVSGGGTDTQYFGPGTRLTVL.